Following are 32 T cell receptor beta chains from one sample sequenced in a study of early T cells in non-severe SARS-CoV-2 infection. TCRdb recomputed calls from the 5' RACE reads with MiXCR, one row per CDR3 protein. The sample consists of roughly 81,000 distinct CDR3 sequences, 5.5% to 7.5% of them appearing once. Sequencing input: whole blood. All receptors come from an adult who was a healthcare worker with PCR-confirmed SARS-CoV-2 infection or an uninfected control (not recorded which).

Ten or more counts support this clonotype. The chain carries TRBV10-3 and TRBJ2-3, with 9 bases fitting TRBD1. Trimming took 4 bases from V and 3 from J; bases not matched to a gene: 5. The CDR3 length is 15 residues. Germline CDR1 is ENHRY and CDR2 is SYGVKD. The CDR3 DNA reads as TGTGCCATCAGTGGGGGACAGGGAGAAACAGATACGCAGTATTTT. Protein product: CAISGGQGETDTQYF.

This clonotype was counted only a few times. This chain links TRBV6-6 with TRBJ2-1, with 14 bases fitting TRBD2. This CDR3 is 16 amino acids long. J gave up 8 bases and V 4 bases, and 7 bases lay outside the gene matches. In germline, CDR1 is MNHNY, CDR2 SVGAGI (reference sequence). The CDR3 DNA follows: TGTGCCAGCAGTTGGACTAGCGGGAGGAAAAGTGATGAGCAGTTCTTC. It specifies CASSWTSGRKSDEQFF.

The sample holds many counts of this clonotype. The chain combines TRBV20-1 with TRBJ2-5; 8 bases match TRBD1. V gave up 5 bases and J gave up 0 bases; unmatched junction bases: 8. CDR1 and CDR2 from the germline V gene are DFQATT and SNEGSKA (reference sequence). The CDR3 totals 15 residues. The CDR3 DNA is TGCAGTGCTCTTGGACAGGGCTCGTACCAAGAGACCCAGTACTTC. It specifies CSALGQGSYQETQYF.

This clonotype was counted many times. This chain links TRBV20-1 with TRBJ2-5; 7 bases map to TRBD1. There are 12 residues in the CDR3. Losses at the gene ends were 5 bases for V and 2 bases for J; bases not matched to a gene: 2. In germline, CDR1 is DFQATT, CDR2 SNEGSKA (reference sequence). The CDR3 DNA reads as TGCAGTGCTGGACAGGAGCAAGAGACCCAGTACTTC. Its protein product is CSAGQEQETQYF.

This clonotype was picked up many times. The chain recombines TRBV3-1 with TRBJ2-1, with 14 bases fitting TRBD2. The CDR3 has 17 amino acids. V shed 4 bases, J shed 3 bases, and the junction held 5 bases outside the gene matches. CDR1 is LGHDT, CDR2 YNNKEL, per germline (reference sequence). The CDR3 bases are TGTGCCAGCAGCCCGGGGACTAGCGGGAGTTACTACAATGAGCAGTTCTTC. Its protein is CASSPGTSGSYYNEQFF.

This clonotype has more than one count but fewer than ten. J is TRBJ2-7 and V is TRBV20-1; 10 bases agree with TRBD2. CDR3 length: 21 amino acids. Trimming cost V 8 bases and J 2 bases; bases outside gene matches: 30. Per the germline V gene, CDR1 is DFQATT and CDR2 is SNEGSKA (reference sequence). CDR3 loop: CSTFLIGPAGGRPRLAYEQYF. CDR3 nucleotide sequence: TGCAGTACATTTCTCATAGGGCCAGCGGGGGGGCGCCCTCGGCTAGCCTACGAGCAGTACTTC.

The rearrangement uses TRBV28 and TRBJ2-1; 8 bases align to TRBD1. V shed 2 bases, J shed 0 bases, and the junction held 0 bases outside the gene matches. CDR3 size: 15 residues. Germline V lookup: CDR1 MDHEN, CDR2 SYDVKM. CDR3 protein: CASSLDRGSYNEQFF. The CDR3, as DNA: TGTGCCAGCAGTTTAGACAGGGGCTCCTACAATGAGCAGTTCTTC.

There are a few counts of this clonotype. The chain has TRBV2 and TRBJ2-3, with 9 positions matching TRBD2. Unmatched junction bases numbered 9, after V lost 4 bases and J lost 7 bases. Looked up from germline, CDR1 is SNHLY and CDR2 is FYNNEI. The length of the CDR3 is 15 residues. As DNA, the CDR3 is TGTGCCAGCAGTGCTGCGGGGGGGCCCCCGAATACGCAGTATTTT. It codes for CASSAAGGPPNTQYF.

The chain uses TRBV28 and TRBJ2-4; the match to TRBD2 covers 8 bases. The V and J ends lost 5 bases and 1 base, in that order; junction bases with no gene match: 7. Germline-derived CDR1 and CDR2 are MDHEN and SYDVKM. The CDR3 sequence is 16 residues long. CDR3 nucleotides: TGTGCCAGCAGTCCATCTATAGCGGGGGCCAAAAACATTCAGTACTTC. This gives the protein CASSPSIAGAKNIQYF.

As for this clonotype: At one end, the junction sequence differs from germline, possibly due to a read error. CDR3 region: CASSPDRDEQYF. The CDR3 region has the DNA TGTGCAAGCTCACCAGACAGGGACGAGCAGTACTTC. The V gene is TRBV18, the J gene TRBJ2-7, with 7 positions matching TRBD1. Per the germline V gene, CDR1 is KGHSH and CDR2 is LQKENI. The CDR3 contains 12 residues. Complete variable domain (other parts from reference TRBV18 and TRBJ2-7): NAGVMQNPRHLVRRRGQEARLRCSPMKGHSHVYWYRQLPEEGLKFMVYLQKENIIDESGMPKERFSAEFPKEGPSILRIQQVVRGDSAAYFCASSPDRDEQYFGPGTRLTVT.

This clonotype was seen many times. This rearrangement joins TRBV6-6 to TRBJ1-4, with a weak D call TRBD1 (6 bases). V gave up 6 bases and J gave up 8 bases, with 16 bases separating them. This CDR3 is built from 14 residues. Germline V gene lookup returns CDR1 MNHNY and CDR2 SVGAGI (reference sequence). The CDR3 region is CASSKTGIYEKLFF. Written as DNA, the CDR3 is TGTGCCAGCAGCAAAACAGGGATCTACGAAAAACTGTTTTTT.

This clonotype was seen ten or more times. The chain combines TRBV7-2 with TRBJ2-7, with a weak D call TRBD2 (6 bases). Trimming took 0 bases from V and 7 from J, leaving 16 bases between them. The germline gives CDR1 SGHTA, CDR2 FQGNSA. This CDR3 has 15 amino acids. The CDR3: CASSLAPGGLKEQYF. The CDR3 nucleotides are TGTGCCAGCAGCTTAGCGCCCGGGGGTTTGAAAGAGCAGTACTTC.

Many counts were recorded for this clonotype. The chain recombines TRBV7-9 with TRBJ2-5; TRBD2 agrees at 10 bases. This CDR3 is 16 amino acids long. J was trimmed by 2 bases and V by 3 bases; bases with no gene match: 6. Looked up from germline, CDR1 is SEHNR and CDR2 is FQNEAQ (reference sequence). The CDR3 protein is CASSFGLAAHQETQYF. The CDR3 nucleotides read TGTGCCAGCAGCTTTGGACTAGCGGCCCATCAAGAGACCCAGTACTTC.

This clonotype was recorded at least ten times. The chain joins TRBV6-2 or TRBV6-3 to TRBJ2-7; D might be TRBD1 (5 bases). The CDR3 totals 13 residues. Trimming took off 2 bases at V and 6 bases at J, with 11 bases between the two ends. Germline V gene lookup returns CDR1 MNHEY and CDR2 SVGEGT. In DNA form, the CDR3 reads TGTGCCAGCAGTTACGGACATTCCGGCGAGCAGTACTTC. As protein: CASSYGHSGEQYF.

The sample holds many counts of this clonotype. The CDR3, as DNA: TGTGCCAGCAGGAACGGACAGGGGTTTCAGCCCCAGCATTTT. This gives the protein CASRNGQGFQPQHF. The J gene is TRBJ1-5, the V gene TRBV6-6; 9 bases are shared with TRBD1. Germline V gene sequence: CDR1 MNHNY, CDR2 SVGAGI (reference sequence). V shed 6 bases, J shed 6 bases, and the junction held 6 bases outside the gene matches. The CDR3 covers 14 residues.

This clonotype came up a few times. The rearrangement joins TRBV11-2 to TRBJ2-1; D call uncertain. Trimming pared 4 bases from V and 5 bases from J, leaving 12 bases between. Germline CDR1 reads SGHAT; CDR2 reads FQNNGV. This CDR3 has 14 amino acids. As DNA, the CDR3 is TGTGCCAGCAGCTCGCCGACTGGCCACAATGAGCAGTTCTTC. Protein sequence: CASSSPTGHNEQFF.

This clonotype occurred a few times. V usage is TRBV12-3 or TRBV12-4 and J usage is TRBJ1-4; D call uncertain. The ends were cut back, 3 bases at V and 7 bases at J, with 12 bases in the middle. This CDR3 has 14 amino acids. The CDR3 sequence is CASSLSHGGEKLFF. CDR3 DNA sequence: TGTGCCAGCAGTTTGTCTCACGGTGGTGAAAAACTGTTTTTT.

This clonotype turned up a few times. The chain has TRBV5-6 and TRBJ2-4, with 7 nucleotides matching TRBD1. The junction had 6 bases not matched to a gene; V was cut back by 2 bases and J by 4 bases. Germline loops: CDR1 SGHDT, CDR2 YYEEEE. The length of the CDR3 is 15 residues. DNA for the CDR3: TGTGCCAGCAGCTTCAGAGGGACAGCGAAAAACATTCAGTACTTC. Its protein product is CASSFRGTAKNIQYF.

This clonotype was detected a few times. The chain carries TRBV18 and TRBJ2-1; D is ambiguous. This CDR3 has 14 residues. V dropped 1 base and J dropped 7 bases, with 11 bases sitting between them. The germline V gene encodes CDR1 KGHSH and CDR2 LQKENI. Here the CDR3 reads CASSPQVSMNEQFF. The CDR3 region has the DNA TGTGCCAGCTCACCACAAGTTAGTATGAATGAGCAGTTCTTC.

The chain links TRBV7-2 to TRBJ2-1; 7 bases line up with TRBD1. This CDR3 comprises 14 residues. CDR1 SGHTA and CDR2 FQGNSA come from the germline V gene. Trimming cost V 0 bases and J 6 bases; bases outside gene matches: 2. CDR3 nucleotide sequence: TGTGCCAGCAGCTTAGCGTACAGGGGCAATGAGCAGTTCTTC. Translated: CASSLAYRGNEQFF.

The chain recombines TRBV5-6 with TRBJ1-4, with D maybe TRBD1 (6 bases). The V end lost 5 bases, the J end lost 9 bases, and 20 bases lay between the germline ends. The CDR3 loop spans 15 amino acids. From germline, CDR1 is SGHDT and CDR2 YYEEEE. CDR3 region: CASSYQGPVVKKLFF. The CDR3 DNA reads as TGTGCCAGCAGTTACCAGGGGCCAGTCGTGAAAAAACTGTTTTTT.

In this sample, this clonotype turned up many times. This rearrangement joins TRBV7-9 to TRBJ2-7; a possible D gene is TRBD1 (5 bases). Germline-derived CDR1 and CDR2 are SEHNR and FQNEAQ (reference sequence). The CDR3 contains 16 residues. V lost 4 bases and J 4 bases, leaving 20 bases between the germline ends. This chain's CDR3 is CASSSPSGASGYEQYF. The CDR3 coding sequence is TGTGCCAGCAGCTCTCCAAGTGGGGCGAGTGGGTACGAGCAGTACTTC.

The CDR3: CASRPGHSNTDTQYF. The CDR3 nucleotides read TGTGCCAGCAGACCGGGACATTCCAACACAGATACGCAGTATTTT. This chain links TRBV7-9 with TRBJ2-3, with a weak D call TRBD1 (6 bases). CDR1 and CDR2 (germline): SEHNR, FQNEAQ (reference sequence). CDR3 length: 15 residues. The V and J ends lost 6 bases and 2 bases respectively, with 15 bases between them.

This clonotype showed up just a few times. The chain carries TRBV6-5 and TRBJ2-7; possibly TRBD1 for D (6 bases). Trimming pared 7 bases from V and 7 bases from J, leaving 14 bases between. The CDR3 contains 12 residues. Germline-derived CDR1 and CDR2 are MNHEY and SVGAGI. The DNA of the CDR3 is TGTGCCAGCAACTACAGGGTCCGAGAGCAGTACTTC. Its protein is CASNYRVREQYF.

J is TRBJ2-3 and V is TRBV6-1; D may be TRBD1 (6 bases). CDR1 MNHNS and CDR2 SASEGT come from the germline V gene. V dropped 6 bases and J dropped 6 bases, with 16 bases sitting between them. The length of the CDR3 is 14 residues. The CDR3 loop is CASRKQGLGDTQYF. The CDR3 DNA is TGTGCCAGCAGGAAACAGGGTCTGGGCGATACGCAGTATTTT.

This clonotype turned up a few times. The rearrangement uses TRBV27 and TRBJ2-3; TRBD2 aligns across 8 bases. The V and J ends lost 6 bases and 2 bases, in that order; junction bases with no gene match: 7. The CDR3 has 15 residues. Germline CDR1 reads MNHEY; CDR2 reads SMNVEV (reference sequence). In nucleotides, the CDR3 is TGTGCCAGCAGCAGACGGGGACTAGACACAGATACGCAGTATTTT. It is translated as CASSRRGLDTDTQYF.

This clonotype was recorded at least ten times. The V gene is TRBV7-8, the J gene TRBJ2-1, with 10 bases that match TRBD2. Germline V gene data show CDR1 as SGHVS and CDR2 as FQNEAQ. V lost 4 bases and J lost 10; bases outside the gene matches: 16. CDR3 length: 17 amino acids. In DNA, the CDR3 is TGTGCCAGCAGCTCAGGGCAGGGGTTAGCGGGAGGAGAGGAGCAGTTCTTC. This gives the protein CASSSGQGLAGGEEQFF.

This clonotype was seen a few times. The chain recombines TRBV5-1 with TRBJ2-1; 11 positions agree with TRBD2. This CDR3 is built from 15 residues. Germline trimming cut 0 bases from V and 9 bases from J; bases unmatched to any gene: 5. The germline V gene encodes CDR1 SGHRS and CDR2 YFSETQ. As DNA, the CDR3 is TGCGCCAGCAGCTTGGCGACTAGCGGGGTGGGTGAGCAGTTCTTC. Translation: CASSLATSGVGEQFF. The full variable domain, its missing parts supplied by reference TRBV5-1 and TRBJ2-1, is KAGVTQTPRYLIKTRGQQVTLSCSPISGHRSVSWYQQTPGQGLQFLFEYFSETQRNKGNFPGRFSGRQFSNSRSEMNVSTLELGDSALYLCASSLATSGVGEQFFGPGTRLTVL.

In its sample, this clonotype was seen many times. The rearrangement joins TRBV5-1 to TRBJ2-3; 13 bases align to TRBD2. The J segment lost 3 bases and the V segment lost 0 bases, leaving 1 base of the junction unmatched. CDR1 is SGHRS, CDR2 YFSETQ, per germline. CDR3 length: 16 amino acids. The CDR3 loop is CASSLGTSGRTDTQYF. The DNA for the CDR3 is TGCGCCAGCAGCTTGGGGACTAGCGGGAGAACAGATACGCAGTATTTT.

This chain links TRBV5-1 with TRBJ2-3; 9 bases align to TRBD2. Trimming cost V 0 bases and J 4 bases; bases outside gene matches: 3. This CDR3 region has 15 residues. The V gene's germline CDR1 is SGHRS and CDR2 YFSETQ. Here the CDR3 reads CASSLDGTSSDTQYF. As DNA, the CDR3 is TGCGCCAGCAGCTTGGACGGGACTAGCTCAGATACGCAGTATTTT.

In its sample, this clonotype was seen a few times. This chain links TRBV20-1 with TRBJ1-6; D is possibly TRBD1 (5 bases). Germline V lookup: CDR1 DFQATT, CDR2 SNEGSKA (reference sequence). This CDR3 spans 13 amino acids. This CDR3 reads CSAHGGGNSPLHF. Here the CDR3 DNA reads TGCAGCGCCCACGGGGGGGGAAATTCACCCCTCCACTTT.

This clonotype was found a few times. The chain uses TRBV10-1 and TRBJ2-5; the D is unclear. The CDR3 has 14 amino acids. Trimming took 0 bases from V and 2 from J, leaving 7 bases between them. Germline lookup yields CDR1 WNHNN and CDR2 SYGVQD (reference sequence). The CDR3 is CASSESAGQETQYF. CDR3 nucleotide sequence: TGCGCCAGCAGTGAGTCGGCAGGACAAGAGACCCAGTACTTC.